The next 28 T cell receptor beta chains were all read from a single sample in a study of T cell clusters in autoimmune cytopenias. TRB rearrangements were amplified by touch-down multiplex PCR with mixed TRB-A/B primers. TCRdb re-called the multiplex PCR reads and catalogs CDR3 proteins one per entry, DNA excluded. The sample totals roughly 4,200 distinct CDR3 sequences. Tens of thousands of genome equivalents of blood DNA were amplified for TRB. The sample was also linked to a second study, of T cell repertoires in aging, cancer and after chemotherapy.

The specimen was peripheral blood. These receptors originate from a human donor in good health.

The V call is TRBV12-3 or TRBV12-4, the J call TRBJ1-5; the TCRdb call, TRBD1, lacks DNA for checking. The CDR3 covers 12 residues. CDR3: CASSGGYGAQHF.

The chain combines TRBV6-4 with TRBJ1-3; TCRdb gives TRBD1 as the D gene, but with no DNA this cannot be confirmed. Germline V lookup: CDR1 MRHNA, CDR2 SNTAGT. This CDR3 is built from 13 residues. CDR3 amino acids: CASSAGSGNTIYF.

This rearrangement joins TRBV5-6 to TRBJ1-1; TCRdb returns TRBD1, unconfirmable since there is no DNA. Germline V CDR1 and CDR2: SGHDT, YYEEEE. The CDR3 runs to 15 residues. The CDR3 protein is CASSLWTGTNTEAFF.

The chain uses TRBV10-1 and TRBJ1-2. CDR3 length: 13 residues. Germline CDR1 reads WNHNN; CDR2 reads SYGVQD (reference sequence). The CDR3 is CASSSSANYGYTF.

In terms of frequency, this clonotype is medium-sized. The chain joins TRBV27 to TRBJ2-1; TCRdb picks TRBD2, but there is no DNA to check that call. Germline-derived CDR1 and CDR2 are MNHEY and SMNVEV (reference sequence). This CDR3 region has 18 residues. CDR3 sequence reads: CASSPSRPLAGVYNEQFF.

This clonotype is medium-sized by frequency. The CDR3 sequence: CASSRRLAGGAAGEQYF. This rearrangement joins TRBV19 to TRBJ2-7; there is no DNA to check the TCRdb D call of TRBD2. The CDR3 has 17 amino acids. Germline V gives CDR1 LNHDA, CDR2 SQIVND (reference sequence).

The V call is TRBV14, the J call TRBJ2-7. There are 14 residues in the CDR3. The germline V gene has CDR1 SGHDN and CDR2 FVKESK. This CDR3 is CASSYQTWSYEQYF.

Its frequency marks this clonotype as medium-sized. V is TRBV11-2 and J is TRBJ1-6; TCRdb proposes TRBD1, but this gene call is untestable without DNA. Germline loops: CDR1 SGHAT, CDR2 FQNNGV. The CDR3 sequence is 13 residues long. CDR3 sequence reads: CASSSDSNSPLHF.

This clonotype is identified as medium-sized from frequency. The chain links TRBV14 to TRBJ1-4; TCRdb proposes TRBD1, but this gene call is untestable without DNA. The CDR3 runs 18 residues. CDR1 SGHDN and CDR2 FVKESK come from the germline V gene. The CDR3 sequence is CASSSRRAGGRGVEKLFF.

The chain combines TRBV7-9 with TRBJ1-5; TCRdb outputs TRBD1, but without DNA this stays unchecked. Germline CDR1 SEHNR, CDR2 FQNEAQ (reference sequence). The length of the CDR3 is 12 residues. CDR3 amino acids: CASSAGSQPQHF. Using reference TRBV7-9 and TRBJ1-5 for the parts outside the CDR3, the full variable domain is DTGVSQNPRHKITKRGQNVTFRCDPISEHNRLYWYRQTLGQGPEFLTYFQNEAQLEKSRLLSDRFSAERPKGSFSTLEIQRTEQGDSAMYLCASSAGSQPQHFGDGTRLSIL.

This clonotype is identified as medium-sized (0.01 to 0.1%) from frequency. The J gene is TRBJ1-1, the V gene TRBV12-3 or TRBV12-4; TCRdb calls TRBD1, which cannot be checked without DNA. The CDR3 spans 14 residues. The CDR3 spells CASSFGHLNTEAFF.

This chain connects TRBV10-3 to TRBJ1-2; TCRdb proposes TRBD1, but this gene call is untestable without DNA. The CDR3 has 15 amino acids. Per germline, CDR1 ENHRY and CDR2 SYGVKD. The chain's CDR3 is CAISGGRGAYYGYTF.

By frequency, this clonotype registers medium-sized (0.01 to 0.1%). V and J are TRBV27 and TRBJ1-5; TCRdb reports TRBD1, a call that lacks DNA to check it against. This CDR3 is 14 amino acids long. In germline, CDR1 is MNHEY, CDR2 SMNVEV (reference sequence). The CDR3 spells CASSLQGGNQPQHF.

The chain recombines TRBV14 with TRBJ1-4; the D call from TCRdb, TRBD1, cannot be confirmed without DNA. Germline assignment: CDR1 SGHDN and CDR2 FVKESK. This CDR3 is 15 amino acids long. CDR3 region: CASSHPGQGVEKLFF.

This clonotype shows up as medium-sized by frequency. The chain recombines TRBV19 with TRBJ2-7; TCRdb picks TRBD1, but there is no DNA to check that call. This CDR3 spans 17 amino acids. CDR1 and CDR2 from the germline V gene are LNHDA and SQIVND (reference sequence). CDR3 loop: CASSLFGGTTHSYEQYF. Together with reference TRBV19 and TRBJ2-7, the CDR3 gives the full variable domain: DGGITQSPKYLFRKEGQNVTLSCEQNLNHDAMYWYRQDPGQGLRLIYYSQIVNDFQKGDIAEGYSVSREKKESFPLTVTSAQKNPTAFYLCASSLFGGTTHSYEQYFGPGTRLTVT.

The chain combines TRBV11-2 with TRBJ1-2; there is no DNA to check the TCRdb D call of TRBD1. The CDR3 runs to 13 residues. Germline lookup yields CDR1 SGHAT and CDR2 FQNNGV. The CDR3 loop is CASSSTGSYGYTF.

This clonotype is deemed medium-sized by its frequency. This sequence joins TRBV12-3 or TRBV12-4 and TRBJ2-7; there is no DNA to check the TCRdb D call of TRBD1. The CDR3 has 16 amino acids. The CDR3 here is CASSRRGTGGTYEQYF.

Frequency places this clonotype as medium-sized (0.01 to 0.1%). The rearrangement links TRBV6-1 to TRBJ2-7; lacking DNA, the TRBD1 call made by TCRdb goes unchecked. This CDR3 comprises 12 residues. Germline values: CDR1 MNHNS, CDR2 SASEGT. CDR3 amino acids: CASTPDRLEQYF.

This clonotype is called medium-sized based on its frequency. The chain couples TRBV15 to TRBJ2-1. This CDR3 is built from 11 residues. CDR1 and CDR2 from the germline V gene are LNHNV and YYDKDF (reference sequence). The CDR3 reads CATSRVNEQFF.

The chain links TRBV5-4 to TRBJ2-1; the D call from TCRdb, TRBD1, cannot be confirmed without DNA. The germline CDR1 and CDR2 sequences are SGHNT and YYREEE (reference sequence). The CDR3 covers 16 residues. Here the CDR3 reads CASSLGGQGRTNEQFF.

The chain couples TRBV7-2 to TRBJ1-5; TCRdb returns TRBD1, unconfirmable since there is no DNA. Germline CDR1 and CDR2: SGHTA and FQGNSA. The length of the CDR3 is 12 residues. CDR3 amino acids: CASRGVDQPQHF. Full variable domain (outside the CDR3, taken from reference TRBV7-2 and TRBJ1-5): GAGVSQSPSNKVTEKGKDVELRCDPISGHTALYWYRQSLGQGLEFLIYFQGNSAPDKSGLPSDRFSAERTGGSVSTLTIQRTQQEDSAVYLCASRGVDQPQHFGDGTRLSIL.

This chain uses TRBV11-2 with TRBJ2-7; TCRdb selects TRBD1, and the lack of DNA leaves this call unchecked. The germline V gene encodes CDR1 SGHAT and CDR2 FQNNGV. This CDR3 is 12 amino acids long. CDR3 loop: CASSLQGYEQYF.

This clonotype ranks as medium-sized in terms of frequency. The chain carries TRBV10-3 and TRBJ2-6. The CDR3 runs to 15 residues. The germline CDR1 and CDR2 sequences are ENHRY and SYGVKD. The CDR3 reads CAISDVGSGANVLTF.

CDR3 in amino acids: CSARDSQWGDGNYGYTF. This sequence joins TRBV20-1 and TRBJ1-2; there is no DNA to check the TCRdb D call of TRBD1. The CDR3 is made up of 17 amino acids. Looked up from germline, CDR1 is DFQATT and CDR2 is SNEGSKA (reference sequence).

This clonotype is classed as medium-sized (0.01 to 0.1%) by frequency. The CDR3 loop reads CASNLPTQPATIYF. The chain uses TRBV6-6 and TRBJ1-3. The CDR3 has 14 residues. Germline CDR1 is MNHNY and CDR2 is SVGAGI (reference sequence).

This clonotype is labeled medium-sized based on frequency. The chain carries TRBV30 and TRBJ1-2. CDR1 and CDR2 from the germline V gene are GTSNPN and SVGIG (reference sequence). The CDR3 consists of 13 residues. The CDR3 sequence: CAWSVGRAGGYTF.

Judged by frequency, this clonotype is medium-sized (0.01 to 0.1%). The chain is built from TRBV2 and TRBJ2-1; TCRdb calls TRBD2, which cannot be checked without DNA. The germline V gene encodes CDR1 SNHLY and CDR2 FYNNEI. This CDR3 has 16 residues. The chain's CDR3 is CASSEEGGGSRGEQFF.

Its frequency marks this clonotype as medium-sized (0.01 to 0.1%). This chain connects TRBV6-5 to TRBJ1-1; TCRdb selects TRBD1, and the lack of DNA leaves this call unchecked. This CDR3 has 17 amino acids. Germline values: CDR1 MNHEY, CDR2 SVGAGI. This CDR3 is CASSYSGTGAEDTEAFF.